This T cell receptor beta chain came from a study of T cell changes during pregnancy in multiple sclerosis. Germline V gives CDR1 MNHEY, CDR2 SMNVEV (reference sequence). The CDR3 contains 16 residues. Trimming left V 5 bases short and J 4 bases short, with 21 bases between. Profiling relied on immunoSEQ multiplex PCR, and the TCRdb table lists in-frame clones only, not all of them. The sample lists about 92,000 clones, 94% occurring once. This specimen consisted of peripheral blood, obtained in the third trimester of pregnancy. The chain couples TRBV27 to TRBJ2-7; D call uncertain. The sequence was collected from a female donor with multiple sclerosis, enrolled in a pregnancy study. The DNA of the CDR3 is TGTGCCAGCAGTCGTTCAAAATTAGCAGTACAATACGAGCAGTACTTC. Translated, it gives CASSRSKLAVQYEQYF.